This T cell receptor beta chain was recovered during a study of control samples from healthy donors and cancer patients. Sequencing used immunoSEQ multiplex PCR; TCRdb keeps in-frame clones, though not all of them. Of around 55,000 clones listed, around 96% are singletons. CDR3 length: 13 residues. V dropped 3 bases and J dropped 5 bases, with 10 bases sitting between them. The TCR was taken from a woman between 18 and 29 years old in good health. The sequencing sample was made of blood. The chain combines TRBV12-3 or TRBV12-4 with TRBJ2-5; D not certain. This CDR3 reads CASSLIIRETQYF. CDR3 in DNA: TGTGCCAGCAGTTTGATTATTCGGGAGACCCAGTACTTC.